The present entry profiles one TCR beta chain with its context. The antigen is undetermined. The ends lost 3 bases at V and 2 bases at J; junction bases unmatched: 5. The CDR3 spans 15 residues. Germline V gene sequence: CDR1 SGHTS, CDR2 YDEGEE. This entry is derived from a study of shared clonotypes between healthy human individuals. Healthy adults negative for HIV, lacking recent acute infections or vaccinations, served as donors. The table came from immunoSEQ multiplex PCR; TCRdb's copy has only in-frame clones and leaves some out. Of about 2.4 million clones in the sample, more than 80% were seen once. The study, taken as a whole, reports: A small donor pool kept down the genetic and exposure-history diversity that was represented.

The sample taken for sequencing was naive CD4+ T cells sorted from blood. Subset described: CD45RA+ positively selected. The rearrangement joins TRBV5-8 to TRBJ2-3; 8 bases are a match to TRBD1. The TCR comes from a man younger than 30 in good health. The CDR3 nucleotides are TGTGCCAGCAGCTCGACAGGGGCTACCACAGATACGCAGTATTTT. It translates to CASSSTGATTDTQYF. Filled out from reference TRBV5-8 and TRBJ2-3, the complete variable domain reads EAGVTQSPTHLIKTRGQQATLRCSPISGHTSVYWYQQALGLGLQFLLWYDEGEERNRGNFPPRFSGRQFPNYSSELNVNALELEDSALYLCASSSTGATTDTQYFGPGTRLTVL.